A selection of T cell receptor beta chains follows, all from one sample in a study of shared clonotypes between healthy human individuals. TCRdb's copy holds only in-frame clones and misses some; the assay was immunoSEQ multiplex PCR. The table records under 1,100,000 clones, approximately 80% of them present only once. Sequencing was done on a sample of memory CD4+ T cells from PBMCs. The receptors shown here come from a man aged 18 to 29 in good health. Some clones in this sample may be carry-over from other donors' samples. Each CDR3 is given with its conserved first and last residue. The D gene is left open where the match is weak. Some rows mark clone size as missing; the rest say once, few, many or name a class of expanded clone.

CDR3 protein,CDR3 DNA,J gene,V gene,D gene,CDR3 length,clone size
CASSLAPQGQETQYF,TGCGCCAGCAGCTTGGCTCCACAGGGTCAAGAGACCCAGTACTTC,TRBJ2-5,TRBV5-1,.,15,few
CASSSQGLAGNTIYF,TGTGCCAGCAGTTCACAGGGCTTAGCTGGAAACACCATATATTTT,TRBJ1-3,TRBV28,.,15,.
CASSQRARREQYF,TGTGCCAGCAGCCAAAGGGCCAGGAGGGAGCAGTACTTC,TRBJ2-7,TRBV14,.,13,once
CASRSWGLMGYTF,TGTGCCAGCAGATCCTGGGGCTTAATGGGCTACACCTTC,TRBJ1-2,TRBV6-5,.,13,.
CASSIGIHYEQYF,TGTGCCAGTAGTATAGGTATCCACTACGAGCAGTACTTC,TRBJ2-7,TRBV19,.,13,.
CASSQLQYYEQYF,TGCGCCAGCAGCCAACTCCAGTATTACGAGCAGTACTTC,TRBJ2-7,TRBV4-3,.,13,once
CASSEGPGQGDPEAFF,TGTGCCAGCAGTGAGGGTCCGGGACAGGGAGATCCTGAAGCTTTCTTT,TRBJ1-1,TRBV25-1,TRBD1,16,.
CAIRLGGGYTEAFF,TGTGCCATCAGACTTGGCGGGGGGTACACTGAAGCTTTCTTT,TRBJ1-1,TRBV10-3,.,14,.
CASSPRAGTSKQETQYF,TGCGCCAGCAGTCCAAGGGCCGGGACCAGTAAGCAAGAGACCCAGTACTTC,TRBJ2-5,TRBV5-1,.,17,.
CASSGGGPISGNTIYF,TGTGCCAGCAGTGGTGGAGGACCGATCTCTGGAAACACCATATATTTT,TRBJ1-3,TRBV28,.,16,few
CAISQLLAGGETQYF,TGTGCCATCAGTCAATTACTAGCGGGAGGTGAGACCCAGTACTTC,TRBJ2-5,TRBV10-3,TRBD2,15,.
CAIRGLDANEQFF,TGTGCCATCAGGGGACTGGATGCCAATGAGCAGTTCTTC,TRBJ2-1,TRBV10-3,.,13,.
CASSQDVTGGEETQYF,TGTGCCAGCAGCCAAGATGTTACCGGGGGCGAAGAGACCCAGTACTTC,TRBJ2-5,TRBV4-2,.,16,.
CASWGRGVSGDEQYF,TGTGCCAGCTGGGGTAGGGGTGTGTCAGGAGACGAGCAGTACTTC,TRBJ2-7,TRBV6-1,.,15,few
CASSPALYNEQFF,TGTGCCAGCTCACCAGCACTCTACAATGAGCAGTTCTTC,TRBJ2-1,TRBV18,.,13,.
CASSPTASNQPQHF,TGTGCCAGCAGTCCGACAGCCAGCAATCAGCCCCAGCATTTT,TRBJ1-5,TRBV6-1,.,14,.
CASNRGLNYGYTF,TGTGCCAGCAATCGGGGTCTGAACTATGGCTACACCTTC,TRBJ1-2,TRBV5-6,.,13,many
CASSLESGDGGYTF,TGCGCCAGCAGCTTGGAGTCAGGGGACGGCGGCTACACCTTC,TRBJ1-2,TRBV5-1,.,14,.
CASRNGLRTDTQYF,TGTGCCAGTAGAAATGGACTCCGCACAGATACGCAGTATTTT,TRBJ2-3,TRBV19,.,14,.
CASSRIQTVDNEQFF,TGTGCCAGCAGCCGAATCCAGACCGTGGACAATGAGCAGTTCTTC,TRBJ2-1,TRBV7-9,.,15,.
CATSRRTGGYEQYF,TGTGCCACCAGCAGGAGGACAGGGGGGTACGAGCAGTACTTC,TRBJ2-7,TRBV15,TRBD1,14,.
CASSFRSGAGNTIYF,TGTGCCAGCAGCTTCAGGTCGGGGGCTGGGAACACCATATATTTT,TRBJ1-3,TRBV7-2,.,15,.
CASSPQGASNQPQHF,TGTGCCAGCTCACCACAGGGGGCGAGCAATCAGCCCCAGCATTTT,TRBJ1-5,TRBV18,TRBD1,15,.
CASSLEQGMAGELFF,TGTGCCAGCAGCTTAGAACAGGGGATGGCCGGGGAGCTGTTTTTT,TRBJ2-2,TRBV7-6,TRBD1,15,.
CASSLGGYEQYF,TGTGCCAGCAGTCTCGGGGGCTACGAGCAGTACTTC,TRBJ2-7,TRBV28,.,12,.
CASSYSLGDHTGELFF,TGTGCCAGCAGTTACTCCTTGGGGGACCACACCGGGGAGCTGTTTTTT,TRBJ2-2,TRBV6-6,.,16,.
CASSFQSTGLLHF,TGTGCCAGCAGTTTCCAATCAACAGGACTTCTCCACTTT,TRBJ1-6,TRBV28,.,13,.
CSGVGVGETQYF,TGCAGCGGGGTTGGGGTTGGAGAGACCCAGTACTTC,TRBJ2-5,TRBV29-1,.,12,few
CASSFGRNQPQHF,TGTGCCAGCAGCTTCGGCAGGAATCAGCCCCAGCATTTT,TRBJ1-5,TRBV11-2,.,13,many
CASSSGTSGRKYF,TGTGCCAGCAGTTCCGGGACTTCGGGGAGAAAGTACTTC,TRBJ2-7,TRBV2,.,13,once
CASSPGGGRKYNEQFF,TGTGCCAGCAGCCCCGGGGGGGGGAGAAAATACAATGAGCAGTTCTTC,TRBJ2-1,TRBV7-9,TRBD2,16,.
CASSRTSGSYEQYF,TGTGCCAGCAGCCGGACTAGCGGATCCTACGAGCAGTACTTC,TRBJ2-7,TRBV7-8,TRBD2,14,.